Listed below are T cell receptor beta chains from one sample, sequenced in a study of OX40 agonist ivuxolimab in advanced cancers. Sequenced by immunoSEQ multiplex PCR; TCRdb stores in-frame clones only, minus some. Of about 19,000 clones in the sample, about three quarters were seen once. This sample comprised CD4+ or CD8+ T cells sorted from blood, obtained in a trial of the OX40 agonist ivuxolimab. The source of these receptors is an adult with an advanced solid tumor such as melanoma, head and neck, liver or kidney cancer. Both conserved end residues are part of each CDR3. A D gene is named only where the DNA matches it firmly. A clone size is listed for some rows: how often the clone was seen (once, few, many), or a class if it is expanded.

J gene,clone size,V gene,D gene,CDR3 DNA,CDR3 protein
TRBJ2-5,-,TRBV5-6,-,TGTGCCAGCAGCTTAACGGGGGTGGAGACCCAGTACTTC,CASSLTGVETQYF
TRBJ1-1,-,TRBV6-5,-,TGTGCCAGCGGTCCTAACACTGAAGCTTTCTTT,CASGPNTEAFF
TRBJ1-1,-,TRBV5-4,-,TGTGCCAGCAGCTTGGGTACCAGGAGCCTCAACACTGAAGCTTTCTTT,CASSLGTRSLNTEAFF
TRBJ2-7,-,TRBV27,TRBD2,TGTGCCAGCAGTTTGATGCGGGAGGACGAGCAGTACTTC,CASSLMREDEQYF
TRBJ2-7,few,TRBV14,-,TGTGCCAGCAGCCATCTGAACACGGACCCCCCTTACGAGCAGTACTTC,CASSHLNTDPPYEQYF
TRBJ2-7,-,TRBV27,TRBD1,TGTGCCAGCAGTAAGTTCCCGCAGGGGGCTGTCTCCTACGAGCAGTACTTC,CASSKFPQGAVSYEQYF
TRBJ1-2,-,TRBV4-3,-,TGCGCCAGCAGCCAAGATAGGTTGTATCATGGCTACACCTTC,CASSQDRLYHGYTF
TRBJ2-3,few,TRBV28,TRBD1,TGTGCCAGCAGTCCCGGGACAGGGGACACAGATACGCAGTATTTT,CASSPGTGDTDTQYF
TRBJ1-2,few,TRBV7-9,-,TGTGCCAGCAGCTTTGGTCCGCTCTATGGCTACACCTTC,CASSFGPLYGYTF
TRBJ1-5,-,TRBV28,TRBD1,TGTGCCAGCAGTTTAGACGCCAGGGGGAGGCAGCCCCAGCATTTT,CASSLDARGRQPQHF
TRBJ2-3,-,TRBV7-2,-,TGTGCCAGCAGCCACGAACCCGGCGATACGCAGTATTTT,CASSHEPGDTQYF
TRBJ1-6,-,TRBV6-6,-,TGTGCCAGCAGTTACGAGGGGGGAAGTTCACCCCTCCACTTT,CASSYEGGSSPLHF
TRBJ1-1,-,TRBV13,-,TGTGCCAGCAGATGGGGCCCTGAAGCTTTCTTT,CASRWGPEAFF
TRBJ2-7,many,TRBV11-2,-,TGTGCCAGCAGTCTACTACTTCGTACCTACGAGCAGTACTTC,CASSLLLRTYEQYF
TRBJ1-2,-,TRBV7-6,TRBD1,TGTGCCAGCAGCTTAGATTTGGACAGGGGGCCAGATGGCTACACCTTC,CASSLDLDRGPDGYTF
TRBJ2-2,few,TRBV7-9,TRBD1,TGTGCCAGCAGCGCAACAGGGGGCGCGTATACCGGGGAGCTGTTTTTT,CASSATGGAYTGELFF
TRBJ2-3,-,TRBV5-6,-,TGTGCCAGCAGCTTGGATGGAAGCACAGATACGCAGTATTTT,CASSLDGSTDTQYF
TRBJ2-1,once,TRBV10-3,TRBD2,TGTGCCATCATTGAGGAGCGGGAGGGCCGATATGAGCAGTTCTTC,CAIIEEREGRYEQFF
TRBJ1-5,once,TRBV5-6,-,TGTGCCAGCAGCTCTGGACAGAGCAATCAGCCCCAGCATTTT,CASSSGQSNQPQHF
TRBJ2-1,-,TRBV2,-,TGTGCCAGCAGTGATTTTGGGCTAGCGCCATACAATGAGCAGTTCTTC,CASSDFGLAPYNEQFF
TRBJ2-1,-,TRBV11-1,-,TGTGCCAGCAATACAGCCTACAATGAGCAGTTCTTC,CASNTAYNEQFF
TRBJ2-7,once,TRBV19,TRBD1,TGTGCCAGTAGTGACCGGGACAGCTCCTACGAGCAGTACTTC,CASSDRDSSYEQYF
TRBJ2-7,-,TRBV5-6,-,TGTGCCAGCAGCTTGGTGGCATCCTCCTACGAGCAGTACTTC,CASSLVASSYEQYF
TRBJ1-5,once,TRBV6-6,-,TGTGCCAGCAGTTACTCGAGGGTTCGACGTTCTCAGCCCCAGCATTTT,CASSYSRVRRSQPQHF
TRBJ2-2,-,TRBV7-9,-,TGTGCCAGCAGCTTAGTACCGGTTAACACCGGGGAGCTGTTTTTT,CASSLVPVNTGELFF
TRBJ2-5,-,TRBV29-1,TRBD2,TGCAGCGCGAACGGACTAGCGGGAGGCGCAGAGACCCAGTACTTC,CSANGLAGGAETQYF
TRBJ2-7,-,TRBV10-3,-,TGTGCCATCAGTGAACTGTCCGACGGCCCCGACGAGCAGTACTTC,CAISELSDGPDEQYF
TRBJ2-7,-,TRBV6-6,-,TGTGCCAGCAGGACTAGTCCCTACGAGCAGTACTTC,CASRTSPYEQYF
TRBJ2-7,once,TRBV4-1,-,TGCGCCAGCAGCCTACAGGGAGGGTACGAGCAGTACTTC,CASSLQGGYEQYF
TRBJ2-3,few,TRBV6-1,TRBD2,TGTGCCAGCAGTGAATGGGGTAGCGGGAGCATTAGCACAGATACGCAGTATTTT,CASSEWGSGSISTDTQYF
TRBJ2-7,once,TRBV15,-,TGTGCCACCAGCGACCAAGGCTCCTACGAGCAGTACTTC,CATSDQGSYEQYF
TRBJ2-1,once,TRBV21-1,-,TGTGCCAGCACGGAGGGGAGGGGGGACAATGAGCAGTTCTTC,CASTEGRGDNEQFF
TRBJ2-3,few,TRBV6-6,-,TGTGCCAGCAGTTACTCGGCAGGGGAGGGAGATACGCAGTATTTT,CASSYSAGEGDTQYF
TRBJ2-7,-,TRBV2,-,TGTGCCAGCAGTTCCCCGGGTGAAACGCAGTACTTC,CASSSPGETQYF
TRBJ1-5,-,TRBV19,-,TGTGCCAGTAGTATTTTTGGGGGGGGCGGGCAGCCCCAGCATTTT,CASSIFGGGGQPQHF
TRBJ1-1,-,TRBV23-1,TRBD1,TGCGCCAGCCTAAACCAGGGGGGCAGGGGAGTAGGTGGTTACATTGAAGCTTTCTTT,CASLNQGGRGVGGYIEAFF
TRBJ1-1,-,TRBV4-1,-,TGCGCCAGCAGCCAAGGGACGACTCTTATGAACACTGAAGCTTTCTTT,CASSQGTTLMNTEAFF
TRBJ2-1,-,TRBV11-2,-,TGTGCCAGCAGCTTAGATACTTCCTTCTACAATGAGCAGTTCTTC,CASSLDTSFYNEQFF
TRBJ2-7,medium-sized,TRBV6-5,-,TGTGCCAGCAGTTACGGGGGCTCCGTCTACGAGCAGTACTTC,CASSYGGSVYEQYF
TRBJ2-2,-,TRBV27,-,TGTGCCAGCAGTTTGAGTTGGGAGCCCGGGGAGCTGTTTTTT,CASSLSWEPGELFF
TRBJ2-2,-,TRBV27,-,TGTGCCAGCAGTTTAGGCAGCGTCACCGGGGAGCTGTTTTTT,CASSLGSVTGELFF
TRBJ2-7,-,TRBV28,TRBD2,TGTGCCAGCAGGGCTAGCGGGAGGGGGTACGAGCAGTACTTC,CASRASGRGYEQYF
TRBJ2-7,few,TRBV5-4,-,TGTGCCAGCAGCTTGGCAGGGGTCGGAGGATACGAGCAGTACTTC,CASSLAGVGGYEQYF
TRBJ2-1,few,TRBV15,-,TGTGCCACCAGCAACTTACAGGGAAATGAGCAGTTCTTC,CATSNLQGNEQFF
TRBJ1-1,-,TRBV2,-,TGTGCCAGCAGTGAAATTGAGGGGATCGGCACTGAAGCTTTCTTT,CASSEIEGIGTEAFF
TRBJ1-1,-,TRBV9,-,TGTGCCAGCAGCGCCACGGACACGCCAAGGGGGGCGGACACTGAAGCTTTCTTT,CASSATDTPRGADTEAFF
TRBJ2-1,few,TRBV19,-,TGTGCCAGTAGTCCAAACAGGGCCCGCGGCGGCCCTTACAATGAGCAGTTCTTC,CASSPNRARGGPYNEQFF
TRBJ2-2,-,TRBV9,-,TGTGCCAGCAGCGTTTCGGCAACCCACTTGGACACCGGGGAGCTGTTTTTT,CASSVSATHLDTGELFF
TRBJ1-4,-,TRBV7-6,-,TGTGCCAGCAGCGGGGGACTTTCGCCGGGTGAAAAACTGTTTTTT,CASSGGLSPGEKLFF
TRBJ2-7,-,TRBV11-3,-,TGTGCCAGCAGCCGAGTTAGCGGGCGAGGGGGCTACGAGCAGTACTTC,CASSRVSGRGGYEQYF
TRBJ2-7,-,TRBV25-1,TRBD1,TGTGCCAGCAGCCTCGACAGGGTGGGCTACGAGCAGTACTTC,CASSLDRVGYEQYF
TRBJ2-7,-,TRBV11-2,TRBD2,TGTGCCATAAGTTGGCGACTAGCGGAGCCGGCGTCCTACGAGCAGTACTTC,CAISWRLAEPASYEQYF
TRBJ2-7,-,TRBV6-6,-,TGTGCCAGCAGTTCCACCGGGACTTGGGACGAGCAGTACTTC,CASSSTGTWDEQYF
TRBJ2-1,once,TRBV9,TRBD1,TGTGCCAGCAGCGTCCATGGACAGGTCCAGGGGATCGATGAGCAGTTCTTC,CASSVHGQVQGIDEQFF
TRBJ2-5,few,TRBV6-1,TRBD1,TGTGCCAGCAGCGGGACAGAGTACGAGACCCAGTACTTC,CASSGTEYETQYF
TRBJ2-1,-,TRBV6-1,-,TGTGCCAGCCGGCCGAGGGAAAATGAGCAGTTCTTC,CASRPRENEQFF
TRBJ1-1,-,TRBV6-1,TRBD1,TGTGCCAGCAGTGCCAGGGGGTTGGGGGGAGCTTTCTTT,CASSARGLGGAFF
TRBJ1-1,-,TRBV28,-,TGTGCCAGCAGTCCGGCTATGAACACTGAAGCTTTCTTT,CASSPAMNTEAFF
TRBJ2-5,many,TRBV5-6,-,TGTGCCAGCAGCTTCATCAGGGCAGGGCTGGAGACCCAGTACTTC,CASSFIRAGLETQYF
TRBJ2-1,few,TRBV9,TRBD2,TGTGCCAGCAGCGTAGCGGGGGGCTCCTACAATGAGCAGTTCTTC,CASSVAGGSYNEQFF